A single sample gave rise to the 22 T cell receptor beta chains below, sequenced in a study of blood T cells in healthy people across ages. The authors ran a second PCR of about 6 to 11 cycles using a sample-barcoded 5' primer and a J-beta primer mix. MiXCR, run by TCRdb on the 5' RACE reads, gives a single entry per CDR3 protein. The sample comprises 1.5 million to 2 million distinct CDR3 sequences, about 50% of which are singletons, and 2.1% rests with the top ten. Sequenced material: blood. These receptors all stem from a woman in her 40s in good health.

This chain joins TRBV7-2 and TRBJ2-5; D possibly corresponds to TRBD1 (5 bases). This CDR3 has 14 amino acids. Trimming removed 1 base from V and 5 bases from J, with 11 bases in between. Germline loops: CDR1 SGHTA, CDR2 FQGNSA. In DNA form, the CDR3 reads TGTGCCAGCAGCTTAGATCGGACATTTGAGACCCAGTACTTC. Protein sequence: CASSLDRTFETQYF. The full variable domain, rest sourced from reference TRBV7-2 and TRBJ2-5, is GAGVSQSPSNKVTEKGKDVELRCDPISGHTALYWYRQSLGQGLEFLIYFQGNSAPDKSGLPSDRFSAERTGGSVSTLTIQRTQQEDSAVYLCASSLDRTFETQYFGPGTRLLVL.

This clonotype was recorded a few times. J is TRBJ1-2 and V is TRBV12-3 or TRBV12-4, with D tentatively TRBD1 (5 bases). This CDR3 is built from 13 residues. The V end was cut by 2 bases, the J end by 6 bases, with 10 bases between. CDR3 protein: CASSLPGRDGYTF. DNA for the CDR3: TGTGCCAGCAGTTTACCGGGCAGGGATGGCTACACCTTC.

This clonotype was counted a few times. The rearrangement uses TRBV27 and TRBJ2-1, with D perhaps TRBD1 (7 bases). This CDR3 has 12 residues. The germline V gene encodes CDR1 MNHEY and CDR2 SMNVEV (reference sequence). V dropped 8 bases and J dropped 6 bases, with 11 bases sitting between them. The CDR3 region has the DNA TGTGCCAGCGGGGGGACAGCCAATGAGCAGTTCTTC. Its translation is CASGGTANEQFF.

The chain combines TRBV12-3 or TRBV12-4 with TRBJ2-1, with no clear D. V was clipped by 8 bases and J by 9 bases, with 11 bases between them. The length of the CDR3 is 11 residues. The CDR3 coding sequence is TGTGCCAGCTACCGAGGATCTGAGCAGTTCTTC. This codes for CASYRGSEQFF.

DNA of the CDR3: TGTGCCACCAGTGATTTGTCCGGACAACAGGGATTCACAGATACGCAGTATTTT. Residues: CATSDLSGQQGFTDTQYF. The chain is built from TRBV24-1 and TRBJ2-3; the D gene is possibly TRBD1 (6 bases). The CDR3 is 18 residues long. Trimming cost V 0 bases and J 2 bases, with 17 bases left between them. Germline V gives CDR1 KGHDR, CDR2 SFDVKD.

The gene calls are TRBV20-1 and TRBJ2-5, with unresolved D. Germline CDR1 DFQATT, CDR2 SNEGSKA (reference sequence). CDR3 size: 11 residues. Deletions cut 5 bases from V and 11 bases from J, with 15 bases between. The CDR3 DNA is TGCAGTGCTGGACCGTACAATGAGCAGTACTTC. Translating gives CSAGPYNEQYF.

The CDR3 reads CASSVVRVSNQPQHF. The CDR3 nucleotides are TGTGCCAGCAGCGTAGTTAGGGTTAGCAATCAGCCCCAGCATTTT. The J gene is TRBJ1-5, the V gene TRBV9, with D uncertain. CDR1 and CDR2 (germline): SGDLS, YYNGEE. The germline V and J ends were trimmed by 0 bases and 0 bases, with 7 bases remaining between them. This CDR3 comprises 15 residues.

CDR3 amino acids: CASSEYTGTSGRNIQYF. The CDR3 nucleotides read TGTGCCAGCAGTGAATATACGGGGACTAGCGGGAGAAACATTCAGTACTTC. The V and J genes are TRBV25-1 and TRBJ2-4, with TRBD2 matching 14 bases. Germline loops: CDR1 MGHDK, CDR2 SYGVNS. Germline trimming cut 0 bases from V and 6 bases from J; bases unmatched to any gene: 4. The CDR3 covers 17 residues. The full variable domain, completed using reference TRBV25-1 and TRBJ2-4, is EADIYQTPRYLVIGTGKKITLECSQTMGHDKMYWYQQDPGMELHLIHYSYGVNSTEKGDLSSESTVSRIRTEHFPLTLESARPSHTSQYLCASSEYTGTSGRNIQYFGAGTRLSVL.

Comment on this clonotype: A much larger clone differs by one base, so this may be a read error. This sequence joins TRBV7-2 and TRBJ2-7, with D possibly TRBD2 on 8 matching bases. V was trimmed by 5 bases and J by 2 bases, leaving 16 bases between them. CDR3 length equals 15 residues. In germline, CDR1 is SGHTA, CDR2 FQGNSA. DNA of the CDR3: TGTGCCAGCAGCCGGACTAGCAGGGGGGCCTACGAGCAGTACTTC. Encoded protein: CASSRTSRGAYEQYF.

Only a few counts were recorded for this clonotype. The chain is built from TRBV5-1 and TRBJ1-2, with a tentative D call TRBD1 (5 bases). This CDR3 has 13 amino acids. V shed 4 bases and J shed 4 bases, with 11 bases lying between them. Germline lookup yields CDR1 SGHRS and CDR2 YFSETQ. The chain's CDR3 is CASSRLDSYGYTF. The CDR3 nucleotides read TGCGCCAGCAGCAGATTAGACAGCTATGGCTACACCTTC.

V gene TRBV29-1 combines with J gene TRBJ2-3; no definite D call. The CDR3 is 15 residues long. Per the germline V gene, CDR1 is SQVTM and CDR2 is ANQGSEA. V dropped 4 bases and J dropped 0 bases, with 14 bases sitting between them. The chain's CDR3 is CSVGLGSSSTDTQYF. Written as DNA, the CDR3 is TGCAGCGTTGGGTTGGGCAGCTCTAGCACAGATACGCAGTATTTT.

The V and J genes are TRBV28 and TRBJ2-1; D may match TRBD1 or TRBD2 (5 bases each). With the DNA end fitting TRBJ2-7 better, the J assignment may be wrong. Germline V gene lookup returns CDR1 MDHEN and CDR2 SYDVKM. The CDR3 covers 13 residues. CDR3 in amino acids: CAAGAPRYNEQYF. DNA of the CDR3: TGTGCCGCCGGGGCCCCGAGATACAATGAGCAGTACTTC.

The rearrangement links TRBV4-3 to TRBJ2-5, with D perhaps matching TRBD2 (7 bases). CDR1 is LGHNA and CDR2 is YSLEER in the germline V gene. The V end was cut by 0 bases, the J end by 4 bases, with 12 bases between. The CDR3 is 15 amino acids. CDR3 amino acids: CASSQESRGRETQYF. CDR3 bases: TGCGCCAGCAGCCAAGAGTCGCGGGGGCGAGAGACCCAGTACTTC.

This chain joins TRBV7-8 and TRBJ2-5; the match to TRBD2 covers 10 bases. V shed 7 bases and J 3 bases; nucleotides not matched to a gene: 5. The V gene's germline CDR1 is SGHVS and CDR2 FQNEAQ. This CDR3 spans 14 amino acids. The CDR3 nucleotides read TGTGCCAGCAAGCGGGGGGGGACAAAAGAGACCCAGTACTTC. Translating it yields CASKRGGTKETQYF.

This clonotype came up a few times. The chain couples TRBV7-9 to TRBJ1-5; possible D gene TRBD1, 5 bases. The CDR3 loop spans 14 amino acids. The V end was cut by 3 bases, the J end by 6 bases, with 12 bases between. CDR1 is SEHNR, CDR2 FQNEAQ, per germline (reference sequence). CDR3 nucleotide sequence: TGTGCCAGCAGCTTCGGGACTGGGGCTCAGCCCCAGCATTTT. Encoded protein: CASSFGTGAQPQHF.

The CDR3, as DNA: TGCAGCGCCCTGGGGCGGGGGACCCAGTACTTC. Amino acid sequence: CSALGRGTQYF. The V call is TRBV29-1, the J call TRBJ2-5, with a tentative D call TRBD2 (6 bases). The CDR3 length is 11 residues. Germline V gene sequence: CDR1 SQVTM, CDR2 ANQGSEA. Between the trimmed V and J ends, which lost 7 bases and 7 bases, there was a span of 13 bases.

This clonotype was observed a handful of times. This chain joins TRBV20-1 and TRBJ2-7, with 15 positions matching TRBD2. Germline V gives CDR1 DFQATT, CDR2 SNEGSKA (reference sequence). The CDR3 has 17 amino acids. Trimming removed 4 bases from V and 5 bases from J; junction bases left unmatched: 12. The CDR3 bases are TGCAGTGCTACCTTTGGAAGGACTAGCGGGGGGGCCAACGAGCAGTACTTC. This sequence encodes CSATFGRTSGGANEQYF.

V usage is TRBV7-2 and J usage is TRBJ1-2; 7 bases line up with TRBD1. The CDR3 extends over 13 amino acids. V was clipped by 5 bases and J by 7 bases; unmatched bases: 7. Per the germline V gene, CDR1 is SGHTA and CDR2 is FQGNSA. The CDR3 here is CASSPPGQIGYTF. In DNA, the CDR3 is TGTGCCAGCAGCCCGCCGGGACAGATTGGCTACACCTTC.

The V call is TRBV27, the J call TRBJ2-5; D ambiguous. Germline V gene data show CDR1 as MNHEY and CDR2 as SMNVEV (reference sequence). Trimming took 0 bases from V and 11 from J, leaving 19 bases between them. The CDR3 totals 15 residues. The CDR3, as DNA: TGTGCCAGCAGTTTATCGGGTGTTACCTACAATGAGCAGTACTTC. Encoded protein: CASSLSGVTYNEQYF.

The gene calls are TRBV27 and TRBJ1-1; D is possibly TRBD1 (5 bases). This CDR3 region has 13 residues. V lost 5 bases and J 1 base, leaving 8 bases between the germline ends. Per the germline V gene, CDR1 is MNHEY and CDR2 is SMNVEV (reference sequence). CDR3 bases: TGTGCCAGCAGTATCGGGGCGAACACTGAAGCTTTCTTT. The encoded protein is CASSIGANTEAFF.

The J gene is TRBJ2-4, the V gene TRBV5-1; unclear D gene. This CDR3 has 13 residues. V gave up 4 bases and J gave up 5 bases, with 10 bases separating them. Germline CDR1 and CDR2: SGHRS and YFSETQ. CDR3 sequence (DNA): TGCGCCAGCAGCGCCTCTCCCGAAAACATTCAGTACTTC. It specifies CASSASPENIQYF.

The rearrangement uses TRBV5-1 and TRBJ2-1, with TRBD2 matching over 8 bases. The CDR3 covers 14 residues. Germline CDR1 and CDR2: SGHRS and YFSETQ. J lost 8 bases, V lost 3 bases, and 7 bases had no gene match. The CDR3 sequence: CASSSPGGGDEQFF. CDR3 nucleotide sequence: TGCGCCAGCAGCTCCCCCGGGGGGGGCGATGAGCAGTTCTTC.